The present entry profiles one T cell receptor beta chain with its context. This sample stems from a study of blood T cell repertoires in COVID-19. Whole-study context: COVID-19 samples from acute and convalescent phases originated in the United States, Italy and Spain. PBMCs, B-cell-depleted T cells, or T cells were the source of the cDNA or gDNA that made up the material.

V shed 6 bases and J shed 3 bases, with 14 bases lying between them. The germline V gene has CDR1 ENHRY and CDR2 SYGVKD. The CDR3 totals 14 residues. In the original workflow: From reference gene primer amplification, estimates of nucleated cell counts were derived. Clones were sequenced by immunoSEQ multiplex PCR, and TCRdb holds only the in-frame ones, with some missing. The V and J calls and clone size were taken over from that table, and D and trimming were inferred from the DNA. The table records 90,000 to 120,000 clones, 70% to 90% of them present only once. The chain is built from TRBV10-3 and TRBJ1-1; D may be TRBD1 (5 bases). The receptor's source is a human donor in a cohort sampled during active COVID-19. Sequenced input: peripheral blood. The CDR3 DNA reads TGTGCCATCAGCTCGACAGACTTTGACACTGAAGCTTTCTTT. Protein: CAISSTDFDTEAFF.